This T cell receptor (beta chain) derives from a study of early T cells in non-severe SARS-CoV-2 infection. Trimming removed 6 bases from V and 3 bases from J, with 18 bases in between. CDR3 length: 17 residues. Germline V gene sequence: CDR1 SNHLY, CDR2 FYNNEI. TCRdb called the 5' RACE reads again in MiXCR, with one record for every CDR3 protein. This table has about 48,000 distinct CDR3 sequences, around 13% appearing once. The table lists this clonotype with many counts. What it binds is unknown. Whole-study results and caveats: Using VDJdb, the matching emphasized anti-spike CD8 responses while missing private and CD4 specificities.

This sequence originates from an adult who was a healthcare worker with PCR-confirmed SARS-CoV-2 infection or an uninfected control (not recorded which). This rearrangement joins TRBV2 to TRBJ2-6, with no clear D. The sequenced sample was whole blood. The CDR3 sequence is CASRWKGPTYGANVLTF. The DNA of the CDR3 is TGTGCCAGCAGGTGGAAGGGTCCCACGTATGGGGCCAACGTCCTGACTTTC.